The sample holds many counts of the clone carrying this T cell receptor beta chain. Its antigen is currently unknown. It was with a sample-barcoded 5' primer and a J-beta primer mix that a second PCR of roughly 7 to 12 cycles was run. TCRdb passed the 5' RACE reads through MiXCR, listing each CDR3 protein once. The sample shows about 650,000 distinct CDR3 sequences, about 30% of them seen only once. Isolation per sample recovered at least 6 million PBMCs. This specimen comes from a study of blood T cells in healthy people across ages. Findings of the study overall: Naive T cell percentage strongly correlated with TCR beta diversity. Per million T cells, the diversity of TCR beta decreased roughly linearly as age advanced.

CDR1 SGHRS and CDR2 YFSETQ come from the germline V gene. The V end lost 0 bases, the J end lost 6 bases, and 7 bases lay between the germline ends. The CDR3 has 13 residues. Sample: blood. The genes are TRBV5-1 and TRBJ2-1; D possibly uses TRBD1 or TRBD2 (5 bases each). This TCR was sampled from a woman of 80 years or more in good health. CDR3 residues: CASSLERGNEQFF. The CDR3 region has the DNA TGCGCCAGCAGCTTGGAGAGGGGCAATGAGCAGTTCTTC. Using reference TRBV5-1 and TRBJ2-1 for the parts outside the CDR3, the full variable domain is KAGVTQTPRYLIKTRGQQVTLSCSPISGHRSVSWYQQTPGQGLQFLFEYFSETQRNKGNFPGRFSGRQFSNSRSEMNVSTLELGDSALYLCASSLERGNEQFFGPGTRLTVL.